This TCR beta chain was sequenced in a study of T cell repertoires in ileal Crohn's disease. Study background: At surgery, less than 45% of patients smoked, with median disease duration roughly 7.7 years. M6 samples are neoterminal ileum biopsies from postoperative colonoscopy. Study conclusions and caveats: Sorted CD8 T cells held more high-frequency clones than CD4. The median delay to postoperative endoscopy was approximately 6.4 months.

As concerns this clone: Its antigen remains unidentified.

This sample's time point: neoterminal ileum biopsy at postoperative endoscopy, about 6 months after surgery. CDR3 size: 14 residues. Trimming removed 0 bases at V and 5 bases at J, with 11 bases between. Germline V gene lookup returns CDR1 SGHRS and CDR2 YFSETQ. Libraries were prepared by immunoSEQ multiplex PCR; TCRdb keeps only in-frame clonotypes and omits some of them. The sample lists about 3,900 clones; roughly 85% were seen once. The clonotype was recovered from an adult with Crohn's disease. The specimen was ileal tissue. The gene calls are TRBV5-1 and TRBJ1-2, with a weak D call TRBD1 (6 bases). Here the CDR3 reads CASSLAGTKYGYTF. DNA of the CDR3: TGCGCCAGCAGCTTGGCTGGGACAAAATATGGCTACACCTTC. The complete variable domain, with remaining parts taken from reference TRBV5-1 and TRBJ1-2, reads KAGVTQTPRYLIKTRGQQVTLSCSPISGHRSVSWYQQTPGQGLQFLFEYFSETQRNKGNFPGRFSGRQFSNSRSEMNVSTLELGDSALYLCASSLAGTKYGYTFGSGTRLTVV.